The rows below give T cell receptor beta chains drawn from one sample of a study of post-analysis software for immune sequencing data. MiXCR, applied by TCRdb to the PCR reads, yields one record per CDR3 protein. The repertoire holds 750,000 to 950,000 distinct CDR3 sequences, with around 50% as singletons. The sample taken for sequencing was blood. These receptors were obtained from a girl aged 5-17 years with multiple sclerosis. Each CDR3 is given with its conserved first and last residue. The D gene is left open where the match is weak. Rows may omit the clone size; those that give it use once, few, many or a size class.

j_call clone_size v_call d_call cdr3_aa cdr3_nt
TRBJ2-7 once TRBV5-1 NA CASSFESTYEQYF TGCGCCAGCAGCTTCGAGTCTACCTACGAGCAGTACTTC
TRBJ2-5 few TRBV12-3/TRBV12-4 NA CASSFTPGASIAQYF TGTGCCAGCAGTTTTACCCCCGGGGCCAGCATAGCCCAGTACTTC
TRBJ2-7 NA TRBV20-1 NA CSALTPGNHEQYF TGCAGTGCCCTGACCCCAGGGAACCACGAGCAGTACTTC
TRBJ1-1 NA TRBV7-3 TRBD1 CASSLTGQGVGTEAFF TGTGCCAGCAGCTTAACGGGGCAGGGGGTCGGAACTGAAGCTTTCTTT
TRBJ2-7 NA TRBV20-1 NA CSAAPSGFSHEQYF TGCAGTGCCGCCCCTTCGGGGTTTTCCCACGAGCAGTACTTC
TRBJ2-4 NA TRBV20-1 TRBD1 CSSRRTGFSKNIQYF TGCAGTTCCCGTCGGACAGGGTTTTCCAAAAACATTCAGTACTTC
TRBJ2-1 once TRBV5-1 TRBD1 CASSFGQEHNEQFF TGCGCCAGCAGCTTCGGACAGGAGCACAATGAGCAGTTCTTC
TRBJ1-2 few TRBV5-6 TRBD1 CASSWGQLYYPGYTF TGTGCCAGCAGCTGGGGACAGCTGTACTATCCTGGCTACACCTTC
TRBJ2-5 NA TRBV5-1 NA CASTGRETQYF TGCGCCAGCACAGGGAGAGAGACCCAGTACTTC
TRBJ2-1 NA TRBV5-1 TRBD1 CASSSTGTGLWHEQFF TGCGCCAGCAGTTCCACGGGGACAGGTCTTTGGCATGAGCAGTTCTTC
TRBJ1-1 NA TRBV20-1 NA CSARVQGYAFF TGCAGTGCTAGAGTTCAGGGGTACGCTTTCTTT
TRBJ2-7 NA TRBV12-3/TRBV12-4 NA CASSLASSVYEQYF TGTGCCAGCAGTTTGGCCTCATCCGTCTACGAGCAGTACTTC
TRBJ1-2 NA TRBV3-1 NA CASSQAQDHGYTF TGTGCCAGCAGCCAGGCACAGGACCATGGCTACACCTTC
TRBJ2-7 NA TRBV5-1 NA CASSFAENYEQYF TGCGCCAGCAGCTTTGCCGAAAACTACGAGCAGTACTTC
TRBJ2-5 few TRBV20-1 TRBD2 CSARRTFLAGGETQYF TGCAGTGCTAGACGTACTTTTCTAGCGGGGGGGGAGACCCAGTACTTC
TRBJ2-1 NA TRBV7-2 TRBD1 CASSYRDREANEQFF TGTGCCAGCAGTTACCGGGACAGGGAGGCAAATGAGCAGTTCTTC
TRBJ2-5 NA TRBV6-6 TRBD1 CASSRLTGGLETQYF TGTGCCAGCAGTCGCCTGACAGGGGGCCTAGAGACCCAGTACTTC
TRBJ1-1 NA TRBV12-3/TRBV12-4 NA CASAVGDTEAFF TGTGCCAGCGCGGTGGGGGACACTGAAGCTTTCTTT
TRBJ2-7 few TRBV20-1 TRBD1 CSARDRDRGRNSYEQYF TGCAGTGCTAGAGACCGCGACAGGGGCCGTAATTCCTACGAGCAGTACTTC
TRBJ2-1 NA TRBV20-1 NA CSASLARNHEQFF TGCAGTGCTAGCCTAGCCCGTAACCATGAGCAGTTCTTC
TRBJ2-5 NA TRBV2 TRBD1 CASRGQGDQETQYF TGTGCCAGCAGAGGACAGGGTGACCAAGAGACCCAGTACTTC
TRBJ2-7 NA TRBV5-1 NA CASSLAGRRLYEQYF TGCGCCAGCAGCTTGGCGGGACGGCGGCTCTACGAGCAGTACTTC
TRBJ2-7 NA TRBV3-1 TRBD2 CASSRLTSGAPYEQYF TGTGCCAGCAGCCGCCTGACTAGCGGGGCCCCCTACGAGCAGTACTTC
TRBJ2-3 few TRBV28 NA CASRLNTDTQYF TGTGCCAGCAGGTTAAACACAGATACGCAGTATTTT
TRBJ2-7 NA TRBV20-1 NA CSAGGHVTAHPYEQYF TGCAGTGCTGGGGGGCACGTGACAGCCCACCCCTACGAGCAGTACTTC
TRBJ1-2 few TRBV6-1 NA CASSESARNYGYTF TGTGCCAGCAGTGAATCCGCCAGAAACTATGGCTACACCTTC
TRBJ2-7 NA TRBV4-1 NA CASSQWTTQYF TGCGCCAGCAGCCAATGGACTACGCAGTACTTC
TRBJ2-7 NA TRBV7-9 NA CASTQSLVSYEQYF TGTGCCAGCACCCAATCCCTCGTCTCCTACGAGCAGTACTTC
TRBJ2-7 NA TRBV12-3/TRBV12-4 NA CASRSGITYEQYF TGTGCCAGCCGCAGCGGCATCACCTACGAGCAGTACTTC
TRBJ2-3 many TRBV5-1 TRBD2 CASSSLAGGTDTQYF TGCGCCAGCAGCTCTTTAGCGGGAGGGACAGATACGCAGTATTTT
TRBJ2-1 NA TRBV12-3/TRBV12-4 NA CASSFSASVAEQFF TGTGCCAGCAGTTTTTCTGCTAGTGTGGCTGAGCAGTTCTTC
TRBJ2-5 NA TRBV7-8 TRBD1 CASSWDRDETQYF TGTGCCAGCAGCTGGGACAGGGACGAGACCCAGTACTTC
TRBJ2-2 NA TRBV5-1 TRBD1 CASSRTGGELFF TGCGCCAGCAGCAGGACAGGCGGGGAGCTGTTTTTT
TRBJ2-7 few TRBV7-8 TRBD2 CASSLSSSGSSYEQYF TGTGCCAGCAGCCTGAGTTCTAGCGGGAGTTCCTACGAGCAGTACTTC
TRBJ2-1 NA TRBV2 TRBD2 CASSPSGGPYNEQFF TGTGCCAGCAGCCCGAGCGGGGGCCCCTACAATGAGCAGTTCTTC
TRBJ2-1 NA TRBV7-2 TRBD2 CASSLGAGGPSYNEQFF TGTGCCAGCAGCTTAGGTGCGGGGGGGCCTTCCTACAATGAGCAGTTCTTC
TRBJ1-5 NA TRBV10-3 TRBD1 CAISEPDRGPRQPQHF TGTGCCATCAGTGAGCCGGACAGGGGTCCCCGGCAGCCCCAGCATTTT
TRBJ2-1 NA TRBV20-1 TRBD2 CSARGLADNYNEQFF TGCAGTGCTAGAGGACTAGCGGACAACTACAATGAGCAGTTCTTC
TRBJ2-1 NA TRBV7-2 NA CASSLAPLVEQFF TGTGCCAGCAGCTTAGCCCCTCTGGTTGAGCAGTTCTTC
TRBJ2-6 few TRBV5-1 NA CASSDGPSSGANVLTF TGCGCCAGCAGCGACGGACCGAGCTCTGGGGCCAACGTCCTGACTTTC
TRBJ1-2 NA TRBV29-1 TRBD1 CSVISEGAYGYTF TGCAGCGTTATCAGCGAGGGGGCCTATGGCTACACCTTC
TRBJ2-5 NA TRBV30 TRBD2 CAWNTPPGLAGETQYF TGTGCCTGGAATACACCCCCGGGACTAGCGGGAGAGACCCAGTACTTC
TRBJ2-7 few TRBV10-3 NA CAISERVSSYEQYF TGTGCCATCAGTGAAAGGGTCTCGTCCTACGAGCAGTACTTC
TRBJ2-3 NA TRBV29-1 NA CSVSFGTYTDTQYF TGCAGCGTTTCATTCGGGACTTACACAGATACGCAGTATTTT
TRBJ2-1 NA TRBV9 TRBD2 CASSVSGREPYNEQFF TGTGCCAGCAGCGTTAGCGGGAGAGAGCCCTACAATGAGCAGTTCTTC
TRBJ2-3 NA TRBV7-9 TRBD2 CASSSTLGTSASTDTQYF TGTGCCAGCAGCTCTACACTGGGGACTAGCGCTAGCACAGATACGCAGTATTTT
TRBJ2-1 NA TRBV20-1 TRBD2 CSARPRTSDEQFF TGCAGTGCTAGACCACGGACTAGTGATGAGCAGTTCTTC
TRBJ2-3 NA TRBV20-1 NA CSAQMVTASTDTQYF TGCAGTGCTCAGATGGTAACCGCTAGCACAGATACGCAGTATTTT
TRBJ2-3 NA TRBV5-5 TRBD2 CASSFAPSGGDTQYF TGTGCCAGCAGCTTCGCCCCTAGCGGGGGGGATACGCAGTATTTT
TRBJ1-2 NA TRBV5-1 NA CASSLARAGDSYGYTF TGCGCCAGCAGTTTGGCCAGGGCAGGGGATAGCTATGGCTACACCTTC
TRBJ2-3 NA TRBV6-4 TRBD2 CASSDSLAGGPDTQYF TGTGCCAGCAGTGACTCGCTAGCGGGAGGCCCAGATACGCAGTATTTT
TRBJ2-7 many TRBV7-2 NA CAGHRWGPRSSYEQYF TGTGCCGGACACAGGTGGGGGCCAAGGAGCTCCTACGAGCAGTACTTC
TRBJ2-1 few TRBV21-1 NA CASSKEGGSYNEQFF TGTGCCAGCAGCAAAGAAGGGGGCTCCTACAATGAGCAGTTCTTC
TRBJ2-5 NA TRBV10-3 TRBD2 CAISETEREGRPGETQYF TGTGCCATCAGTGAGACAGAGCGGGAGGGCCGGCCGGGAGAGACCCAGTACTTC
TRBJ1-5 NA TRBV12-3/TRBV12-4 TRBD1 CASSSTGGTHSNQPQHF TGTGCCAGCAGTTCGACAGGGGGAACGCATAGCAATCAGCCCCAGCATTTT
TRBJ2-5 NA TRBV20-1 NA CSASRLYAQYF TGCAGTGCTAGCCGGCTCTACGCGCAGTACTTC
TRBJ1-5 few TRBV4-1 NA CASSQDKLSVGQPQHF TGCGCCAGCAGCCAAGATAAGTTGAGCGTGGGTCAGCCCCAGCATTTT
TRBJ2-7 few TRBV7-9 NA CASSLQVGQSYEQYF TGTGCCAGCAGCTTACAAGTAGGTCAGAGCTACGAGCAGTACTTC
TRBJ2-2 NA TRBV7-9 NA CASSSGSWERFF TGTGCCAGCAGCTCCGGGAGCTGGGAGCGGTTTTTT
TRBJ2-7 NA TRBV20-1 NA CSAETGRGFYEQYF TGCAGTGCTGAAACGGGACGGGGGTTTTACGAGCAGTACTTC